Listed below are T cell receptor beta chains from one sample, sequenced in a study of early T cells in non-severe SARS-CoV-2 infection. TCRdb called the 5' RACE reads again in MiXCR, with one record for every CDR3 protein. This sample has tens of thousands of distinct CDR3 sequences; about 5% occur once, and the top ten carry 6.5% to 8%. The sequencing here drew on whole blood, taken at baseline. Every receptor here comes from an adult who was a healthcare worker with PCR-confirmed SARS-CoV-2 infection or an uninfected control (not recorded which). Both conserved end residues are part of each CDR3. The D gene is left open where the match is weak. Clone size is shown for a subset of rows, as once, few, many or a class of expanded clone.

J gene	D gene	clone size	V gene	CDR3 DNA	CDR3 protein
TRBJ2-2	TRBD2	many	TRBV3-1	TGTGCCAGCAGCCGTGCAAGCGGGAGAACGAACACCGGGGAGCTGTTTTTT	CASSRASGRTNTGELFF
TRBJ1-2	TRBD1	many	TRBV5-1	TGCGCCAGCAGCTTCCGGGACAGGGGTTCCTTCTATGGCTACACCTTC	CASSFRDRGSFYGYTF
TRBJ2-5	TRBD1	many	TRBV7-9	TGTGCCAGCAGCACCAGGGACAGGGGGCAAACGGAGACCCAGTACTTC	CASSTRDRGQTETQYF
TRBJ2-6	.	few	TRBV29-1	TGCAGCGTTGATTGGGCCTCTGGGGCCAACGTCCTGACTTTC	CSVDWASGANVLTF
TRBJ2-1	TRBD1	many	TRBV20-1	TGCAGTGCCCCGGACAGGGGAGCCCGAAATGAGCAGTTCTTC	CSAPDRGARNEQFF
TRBJ2-5	TRBD2	few	TRBV30	TGTGCCTGGAGTGTCCCACTTACGGGAGGGTTGGAGACCCAGTACTTC	CAWSVPLTGGLETQYF
TRBJ1-1	.	few	TRBV6-2/TRBV6-3	TGTGCCAGCAGTTACAACGGCCTGGGCACTGAAGCTTTCTTT	CASSYNGLGTEAFF
TRBJ1-4	TRBD1	few	TRBV7-2	TGTGCCAGCAGCCCAGGACAGGGAAGGACTAATGAAAAACTGTTTTTT	CASSPGQGRTNEKLFF
TRBJ2-1	.	many	TRBV2	TGTGCCAGCAGTGAGACCGGATACAATGAGCAGTTCTTC	CASSETGYNEQFF
TRBJ2-3	TRBD2	few	TRBV12-3/TRBV12-4	TGTGCCAGCAGTTTAGGGAGCGGGGGGGCCACAGATACGCAGTATTTT	CASSLGSGGATDTQYF
TRBJ1-1	.	.	TRBV7-9	TGTGCCAGCAGCAACCTGGACAGCCCGAACACTGAAGCTTTCTTT	CASSNLDSPNTEAFF
TRBJ2-1	.	few	TRBV6-5	TGTGCCAGCAGTCCCCCCACTTCCCGCTCCTACAATGAGCAGTTCTTC	CASSPPTSRSYNEQFF
TRBJ1-2	.	few	TRBV30	TGTGCCTGGAGTCATAACTATGGCTACACCTTC	CAWSHNYGYTF
TRBJ1-2	.	few	TRBV7-2	TGTGCCAGCAATTACGGACCGAGGTACTATGGCTACACCTTC	CASNYGPRYYGYTF
TRBJ2-1	.	many	TRBV14	TGTGCCAGCAGCCAACACAGAGAACTCCCCTACAATGAGCAGTTCTTC	CASSQHRELPYNEQFF
TRBJ2-1	.	many	TRBV9	TGTGCCAGCAGCCTTCTCGGAGGTGTTGAGCAGTTCTTC	CASSLLGGVEQFF
TRBJ2-5	TRBD2	.	TRBV6-1	TGTGCCAGCACCGCGGCGGGGGGTAGGCAAGAGACCCAGTACTTC	CASTAAGGRQETQYF
TRBJ2-7	.	many	TRBV20-1	TGCAGTGCTCTTACAGGGACCTCCTACGAGCAGTACTTC	CSALTGTSYEQYF
TRBJ2-7	.	many	TRBV5-1	TGCGCCAGCAGCTTGGACTCGATTGCCTACGAGCAGTACTTC	CASSLDSIAYEQYF
TRBJ1-3	.	.	TRBV6-6	TGTGCCAGCAGTTACGGGAACGAGGGGTTTGCTGGAAACACCATATATTTT	CASSYGNEGFAGNTIYF
TRBJ2-7	.	many	TRBV3-1	TGTGCCAGCAGCCAAGGACAAGGGAGCTCCTACGAGCAGTACTTC	CASSQGQGSSYEQYF
TRBJ1-2	TRBD1	few	TRBV13	TGTGCCAGCAGCTTACTATCCGACAGGGGGCGCGACTATGGCTACACCTTC	CASSLLSDRGRDYGYTF
TRBJ2-1	.	few	TRBV11-2	TGTGCCAGCAGCTCCCAGGGGGGGGAGAATGAGCAGTTCTTC	CASSSQGGENEQFF
TRBJ2-4	.	.	TRBV5-1	TGCGCCAGCAGCTTGGCCGGGGGCCCTCTGCACATTCAGTACTTC	CASSLAGGPLHIQYF
TRBJ2-1	TRBD2	many	TRBV5-4	TGTGCCAGCAGCCCGTTTCACGGGACTAGCGAGAGAGATGAGCAGTTCTTC	CASSPFHGTSERDEQFF
TRBJ2-7	.	many	TRBV12-3/TRBV12-4	TGTGCCAGCAGTTTAATGCCCCACGAGCAGTACTTC	CASSLMPHEQYF
TRBJ2-5	TRBD1	many	TRBV6-5	TGTGCCAGCAGCCGCGGACAAGGGGGCGCGTCAGAGACCCAGTACTTC	CASSRGQGGASETQYF
TRBJ2-4	.	few	TRBV12-3/TRBV12-4	TGTGCCAGCAGTTTAGCGTCTGGGGGATTAGCCAAAAACATTCAGTACTTC	CASSLASGGLAKNIQYF
TRBJ2-1	TRBD2	.	TRBV19	TGTGCCAGTAGTATCACTAGCGGGGGTAATGAGCAGTTCTTC	CASSITSGGNEQFF
TRBJ2-1	.	.	TRBV9	TGTGCCAGCAGCGCGGCGGGGACACTGGTCAATGAGCAGTTCTTC	CASSAAGTLVNEQFF
TRBJ2-1	TRBD2	few	TRBV7-9	TGTGCCAGCAGCTTGCAGGACATACTAGCGGCTAATGAGCAGTTCTTC	CASSLQDILAANEQFF
TRBJ2-3	.	few	TRBV20-1	TGCAGTGCTAGTAAGCCTTGGGGGAGAACAGATACGCAGTATTTT	CSASKPWGRTDTQYF
TRBJ2-1	TRBD2	.	TRBV9	TGTGCCAGCAGCGTCGCCGTTGGCGGGAGGGCCAGCTCCTACAATGAGCAGTTCTTC	CASSVAVGGRASSYNEQFF
TRBJ1-2	.	many	TRBV5-1	TGCGCCAGCAAGATGGTAGGAGGAGCTAACTATGGCTACACCTTC	CASKMVGGANYGYTF
TRBJ2-1	TRBD2	many	TRBV27	TGTGCCAGCGGGGGACTAGCGGACTACAATGAGCAGTTCTTC	CASGGLADYNEQFF
TRBJ1-1	.	few	TRBV28	TGTGCCAGTAGTTTTGCCTGGAACACTGAAGCTTTCTTT	CASSFAWNTEAFF
TRBJ2-5	.	many	TRBV29-1	TGCAGCGGGGACACCTACCAAGAGACCCAGTACTTC	CSGDTYQETQYF
TRBJ2-2	.	many	TRBV7-7	TGTGCCAGCAGCTTGGGGGCTAGCGTGAACACCGGGGAGCTGTTTTTT	CASSLGASVNTGELFF
TRBJ2-1	TRBD2	many	TRBV6-5	TGTGCCAGCAGTTACGGGGGGAGCGGGAGTAGGCATGAGCAGTTCTTC	CASSYGGSGSRHEQFF
TRBJ2-3	.	.	TRBV25-1	TGTGCCAGCAGTGAAGGCGGCAGGGGAACAGATACGCAGTATTTT	CASSEGGRGTDTQYF
TRBJ2-1	.	many	TRBV7-2	TGTGCCAGCAGCTTAGCTGCGACTACCTACAATGAGCAGTTCTTC	CASSLAATTYNEQFF
TRBJ2-3	TRBD2	.	TRBV7-9	TGTGCCAGCAGCCTCGGACTAGCGGGAGCCCGCACAGATACGCAGTATTTT	CASSLGLAGARTDTQYF
TRBJ1-2	.	many	TRBV7-6	TGTGCCAGCAGCCCATTTATTTTCGACAGCGAATATGGCTACACCTTC	CASSPFIFDSEYGYTF
TRBJ2-3	.	many	TRBV10-2	TGCGCCAGCACGGGCTTCGAGGGGGGCACAGATACGCAGTATTTT	CASTGFEGGTDTQYF
TRBJ2-7	.	.	TRBV6-2/TRBV6-3	TGTGCCAGCAGGCTAGCCGACGGGGGATTTGAGCAGTACTTC	CASRLADGGFEQYF
TRBJ2-3	TRBD2	few	TRBV7-9	TGTGCCACCTCGAGGGGAGGGCCCCCAGATACGCAGTATTTT	CATSRGGPPDTQYF
TRBJ1-2	.	.	TRBV11-1	TGTGCCAGCAGCACCAGTCCCGGGACCTATGGCTACACCTTC	CASSTSPGTYGYTF
TRBJ1-2	.	many	TRBV27	TGTGCCAGCAGTTTATCGAGGGTGCACTATGGCTACACCTTC	CASSLSRVHYGYTF
TRBJ1-1	.	many	TRBV10-2	TGCGCCAGCAAAAGGGGCGATTTTCCTGAAGCTTTCTTT	CASKRGDFPEAFF
TRBJ1-2	.	few	TRBV30	TGTGCCGGGAGAACAGGGATTTATGGCTACACCTTC	CAGRTGIYGYTF
TRBJ2-1	TRBD2	many	TRBV5-1	TGCGCCAGCAGCACCGGGACTAGCGGGACCACTAAATACAATGAGCAGTTCTTC	CASSTGTSGTTKYNEQFF
TRBJ1-4	.	many	TRBV14	TGTGCCAGCAGCCAAGCCTACTACTTGAATGAAAAACTGTTTTTT	CASSQAYYLNEKLFF
TRBJ1-1	TRBD1	.	TRBV27	TGTGCCAGCAGTCGCCGACAGGGGGCAGTCACTGAAGCTTTCTTT	CASSRRQGAVTEAFF
TRBJ2-7	.	many	TRBV28	TGTGCCAGCAGTTCCCACGCGCGCTACGAGCAGTACTTC	CASSSHARYEQYF